This T cell receptor beta chain was found in a study of T cell changes during pregnancy in multiple sclerosis. Generated by immunoSEQ multiplex PCR, the TCRdb table keeps only in-frame clones and is missing some. This repertoire shows 45,000 to 55,000 clones, about 91% found once; its top ten account for 0.99%. Trimming took 8 bases from V and 0 from J; bases not matched to a gene: 11. Germline CDR1 and CDR2: MNHEY and SMNVEV (reference sequence). The length of the CDR3 is 18 residues. This clonotype was sampled from a female donor with multiple sclerosis, enrolled in a pregnancy study. The chain has TRBV27 and TRBJ2-5, with 14 bases aligning to TRBD2. The specimen was peripheral blood, collected after pregnancy. The CDR3 nucleotides read TGTGCCAGCCCGGCGGGACTAGCGGGGGCCGGGTACCAAGAGACCCAGTACTTC. Translating gives CASPAGLAGAGYQETQYF.